The next 9 T cell receptor beta chains were all read from a single sample in a study of tissue T cells after allogeneic stem cell transplantation. The method was immunoSEQ multiplex PCR; TCRdb's version includes in-frame clones alone and lacks a portion of them. This table has over 25,000 clones, about 85% appearing once. The sample consisted of blood, taken before transplantation. The receptors come from a woman aged 18-49 years who later had graft-versus-host disease after an allogeneic stem cell transplant.

The chain couples TRBV2 to TRBJ2-3, with D uncertain. Germline CDR1 is SNHLY and CDR2 is FYNNEI. V dropped 0 bases and J dropped 4 bases, with 5 bases sitting between them. The CDR3 is 13 residues long. The CDR3 DNA reads TGTGCCAGCAGTGAAGCTCGGGCAGATACGCAGTATTTT. Translating gives CASSEARADTQYF.

The rearrangement joins TRBV12-3 or TRBV12-4 to TRBJ1-2; 9 bases are a match to TRBD1. The CDR3 totals 13 residues. V lost 7 bases to trimming and J lost 6 bases; unmatched junction nucleotides: 6. The CDR3 DNA follows: TGTGCCAGCACCCGAGACAGGGGGGATGGCTACACCTTC. The encoded protein is CASTRDRGDGYTF.

This rearrangement joins TRBV12-5 to TRBJ2-7; possibly TRBD2 for D (5 bases). Germline loops: CDR1 LGHNT, CDR2 FRNRAP. The CDR3 is 14 residues long. V lost 1 base, J lost 2 bases, and 9 bases lay in between. The chain's CDR3 is CASGLEAGPYEQYF. The CDR3 DNA reads as TGTGCTAGTGGTTTGGAGGCGGGCCCCTACGAGCAGTACTTC.

This chain joins TRBV6-5 and TRBJ1-2; D unclear. CDR1 and CDR2 (germline): MNHEY, SVGAGI. Trimming left V 7 bases short and J 1 base short, with 10 bases between. The length of the CDR3 is 13 residues. For the CDR3, the DNA is TGTGCCAGCATGGGATTTTTTAACTATGGCTACACCTTC. Its translation is CASMGFFNYGYTF.

The chain employs TRBV7-9 and TRBJ2-3; 8 nucleotides agree with TRBD2. Germline CDR1 SEHNR, CDR2 FQNEAQ (reference sequence). V lost 6 bases, J lost 3 bases, and 14 bases stayed unmatched. CDR3 length equals 17 residues. This CDR3 is CASRYTAGAWGTDTQYF. CDR3 nucleotide sequence: TGTGCCAGCAGATACACAGCGGGGGCATGGGGAACAGATACGCAGTATTTT.

This clone was seen just once. The rearrangement uses TRBV9 and TRBJ2-1; D unresolved. Germline CDR1 is SGDLS and CDR2 is YYNGEE. CDR3 size: 15 residues. V lost 1 base and J 6 bases, leaving 14 bases between the germline ends. CDR3 sequence reads: CASSVSSLNLNEQFF. In nucleotides, the CDR3 is TGTGCCAGCAGCGTATCGTCTCTGAACCTCAATGAGCAGTTCTTC.

This chain uses TRBV5-1 with TRBJ1-5; a weak D match, TRBD1 (5 bases). The V gene's germline CDR1 is SGHRS and CDR2 YFSETQ. This CDR3 comprises 18 residues. V dropped 0 bases and J dropped 0 bases, with 16 bases sitting between them. CDR3 coding DNA: TGCGCCAGCAGCTTGGAGGGACGACAGTTAAATAGCAATCAGCCCCAGCATTTT. Amino acids: CASSLEGRQLNSNQPQHF.

J is TRBJ2-2 and V is TRBV28; D uncertain. CDR1 and CDR2 (germline): MDHEN, SYDVKM. Trimming took 6 bases from V and 0 from J, leaving 11 bases between them. CDR3 length equals 15 residues. The CDR3 sequence: CASRLSAANTGELFF. The DNA of the CDR3 is TGTGCCAGCAGGTTAAGCGCGGCGAACACCGGGGAGCTGTTTTTT. Filled out from reference TRBV28 and TRBJ2-2, the complete variable domain reads DVKVTQSSRYLVKRTGEKVFLECVQDMDHENMFWYRQDPGLGLRLIYFSYDVKMKEKGDIPEGYSVSREKKERFSLILESASTNQTSMYLCASRLSAANTGELFFGEGSRLTVL.

This clone has only one observation. The chain employs TRBV7-2 and TRBJ1-1; a possible D gene is TRBD1 (6 bases). This CDR3 has 16 amino acids. V was shortened by 2 bases and J by 5 bases, with 18 bases between the two germline ends. Germline CDR1 and CDR2: SGHTA and FQGNSA. CDR3 bases: TGTGCCAGCAGCTTACTCCCGCCTGGGGGCGGGACTGAAGCTTTCTTT. This sequence encodes CASSLLPPGGGTEAFF.